This TCR beta chain was recovered during a study of T cells after yellow fever vaccination. At the level of the study: The fractions with low cell numbers were processed using SMART-Seq v4 Ultra Low Input. Study-wide results and caveats: The secondary response peaked faster, at day 5 versus 15, but was weaker. The authors detected almost none of the vaccine-responding clonotypes in sorted memory subsets on day 0.

Sample share makes this clonotype medium-sized. V was cut by 2 bases and J by 1 base, with 8 bases left in between. Germline values: CDR1 SGHRS, CDR2 YFSETQ. The CDR3 is made up of 14 amino acids. TCRdb independently ran MiXCR on the 5' RACE reads; one entry per CDR3 protein. The sample shows roughly 30,000 distinct CDR3 sequences, over 9.5% of them seen only once. This TCR was sampled from a man aged 18 to 30 who received the YFV17D yellow fever vaccine. Material: PBMCs, either bulk or a sorted T-cell subset (CD4+, CD8+, memory, or dextramer-sorted; not recorded which), obtained roughly 14 days after the first yellow fever vaccination. The gene calls are TRBV5-1 and TRBJ2-3; D remains unclear. DNA for the CDR3: TGCGCCAGCAGCTTCGAACGAGGCACAGATACGCAGTATTTT. It specifies CASSFERGTDTQYF. Full variable domain (missing parts from reference TRBV5-1 and TRBJ2-3): KAGVTQTPRYLIKTRGQQVTLSCSPISGHRSVSWYQQTPGQGLQFLFEYFSETQRNKGNFPGRFSGRQFSNSRSEMNVSTLELGDSALYLCASSFERGTDTQYFGPGTRLTVL.